The 24 T cell receptor beta chains presented below share a single source sample, sequenced in a study of blood T cells in healthy people across ages. A sample-barcoded 5' primer and a J-beta primer mix were used in a second PCR of roughly 6 to 11 cycles. Each CDR3 protein is one row after TCRdb ran MiXCR on the 5' RACE reads. The repertoire includes 600,000 to 800,000 distinct CDR3 sequences, under 25% of them detected once, and more than 3% sits in the top ten. The sequenced sample was blood. The source of these receptors is a man between 70 and 80 years old in good health.

In this sample, this clonotype turned up a few times. The chain joins TRBV9 to TRBJ2-1; a weak D match, TRBD2 (5 bases). V lost 4 bases and J 0 bases, leaving 14 bases between the germline ends. The CDR3 has 16 residues. Germline-derived CDR1 and CDR2 are SGDLS and YYNGEE. The CDR3 region is CASSPRTPSSYNEQFF. CDR3 in DNA: TGTGCCAGCAGCCCCCGGACTCCGAGCTCCTACAATGAGCAGTTCTTC.

This clonotype was detected a few times. V and J are TRBV28 and TRBJ2-5; D may be TRBD1 (6 bases). Germline CDR1 reads MDHEN; CDR2 reads SYDVKM. V dropped 11 bases and J dropped 5 bases, with 15 bases sitting between them. CDR3 size: 12 residues. The DNA of the CDR3 is TGTGCCGTCCAGGGGCTCAGGGAGACCCAGTACTTC. It encodes CAVQGLRETQYF.

This chain connects TRBV20-1 to TRBJ2-2; 9 bases are a match to TRBD2. With V trimmed by 3 bases and J by 5 bases, 1 base remained unmatched. The CDR3 extends over 13 amino acids. The germline V gene encodes CDR1 DFQATT and CDR2 SNEGSKA (reference sequence). The CDR3 here is CSARGLATGELFF. Written as DNA, the CDR3 is TGCAGTGCTAGGGGACTAGCAACCGGGGAGCTGTTTTTT.

The V call is TRBV29-1, the J call TRBJ1-1, with D unclear. With 1 base removed from V and 5 bases from J, the gap between germline ends came to 14 bases. Germline CDR1 reads SQVTM; CDR2 reads ANQGSEA. The CDR3 is 14 amino acids. CDR3 sequence: CSVEGRRGGTEAFF. CDR3 bases: TGCAGCGTTGAAGGGCGACGAGGAGGGACTGAAGCTTTCTTT.

This clonotype has more than one count but fewer than ten. The genes are TRBV7-9 and TRBJ1-3, with D unclear. Between the trimmed V and J ends, which lost 5 bases and 0 bases, there was a span of 5 bases. Germline V lookup: CDR1 SEHNR, CDR2 FQNEAQ (reference sequence). There are 13 residues in the CDR3. The CDR3 nucleotides are TGTGCCAGCAGCATGACCTCTGGAAACACCATATATTTT. Encoded protein: CASSMTSGNTIYF.

The chain links TRBV7-9 to TRBJ2-3, with D possibly being TRBD1 (5 bases). Per the germline V gene, CDR1 is SEHNR and CDR2 is FQNEAQ (reference sequence). CDR3 size: 15 residues. V lost 5 bases and J 3 bases, leaving 15 bases between the germline ends. Here the CDR3 reads CASSQTGLETDTQYF. The CDR3 DNA follows: TGTGCCAGCAGCCAAACAGGCCTAGAAACAGATACGCAGTATTTT.

This clonotype was seen more than once but under ten times. The chain recombines TRBV5-5 with TRBJ2-4; 8 nucleotides align to TRBD2. The germline V gene has CDR1 SGHKS and CDR2 YYEKEE (reference sequence). This CDR3 comprises 14 residues. The junction had 6 bases not matched to a gene; V was cut back by 3 bases and J by 7 bases. The CDR3 here is CASSSGGGINIQYF. The CDR3 DNA follows: TGTGCCAGCAGCTCCGGGGGGGGTATCAACATTCAGTACTTC.

The chain is built from TRBV6-5 and TRBJ2-1, with D possibly being TRBD2 (5 bases). V was clipped by 5 bases and J by 8 bases, with 16 bases between them. CDR3 length: 14 amino acids. CDR1 MNHEY and CDR2 SVGAGI come from the germline V gene. DNA for the CDR3: TGTGCCAGCAGTCAGGACGGCTTGAGGGATGAGCAGTTCTTC. Translation: CASSQDGLRDEQFF.

This clonotype was observed a handful of times. The junction departs from germline at one end; a sequencing error may be responsible. V and J are TRBV7-2 and TRBJ2-5, with unresolved D. The CDR3 runs to 13 residues. In germline, CDR1 is SGHTA, CDR2 FQGNSA. Written as DNA, the CDR3 is TGTGCCAGCAGCTTAACGATTTTAGAGACCCCGTACTTC. Residues: CASSLTILETPYF. The whole variable domain, filled in from reference TRBV7-2 and TRBJ2-5, reads GAGVSQSPSNKVTEKGKDVELRCDPISGHTALYWYRQSLGQGLEFLIYFQGNSAPDKSGLPSDRFSAERTGGSVSTLTIQRTQQEDSAVYLCASSLTILETPYFGPGTRLLVL.

At least ten counts were recorded for this clonotype. The CDR3 loop reads CAIKGELAGVEGDEQFF. The CDR3 DNA is TGTGCCATCAAAGGGGAGCTAGCGGGAGTAGAGGGCGATGAGCAGTTCTTC. The chain joins TRBV10-3 to TRBJ2-5, with 10 bases lining up with TRBD2. The DNA end is a closer match to TRBJ2-1, so the J assignment may be wrong. This CDR3 comprises 17 residues. Germline CDR1 is ENHRY and CDR2 is SYGVKD.

In DNA form, the CDR3 reads TGTGCCAGCAGCTCACAGGGGGCTGATGAGACCCAGTACTTC. Protein sequence: CASSSQGADETQYF. This rearrangement joins TRBV6-5 to TRBJ2-5; 9 nucleotides agree with TRBD1. CDR1 is MNHEY and CDR2 is SVGAGI in the germline V gene. The CDR3 spans 14 residues. Trimming at V came to 6 bases and at J to 5 bases, leaving 7 bases not matched to a gene.

This clonotype was seen more than once but under ten times. V is TRBV20-1 and J is TRBJ2-2; 7 positions match TRBD1. Germline lookup yields CDR1 DFQATT and CDR2 SNEGSKA (reference sequence). V shed 6 bases, J shed 4 bases, and the junction held 8 bases outside the gene matches. The CDR3 runs to 14 residues. CDR3 nucleotides: TGCAGTGCCTTTAGGGACAGCACCACCGGGGAGCTGTTTTTT. Its protein product is CSAFRDSTTGELFF.

This clonotype was found many times. The chain recombines TRBV5-6 with TRBJ2-7; maybe TRBD2 (6 bases). Germline V gives CDR1 SGHDT, CDR2 YYEEEE. The CDR3 consists of 14 residues. V gave up 1 base and J gave up 5 bases, with 13 bases separating them. The CDR3 loop is CASSLRSGEHEQYF. For the CDR3, the DNA is TGTGCCAGCAGCTTGAGGTCGGGAGAGCACGAGCAGTACTTC.

The chain recombines TRBV27 with TRBJ2-3; 7 nucleotides line up with TRBD1. V lost 3 bases to trimming and J lost 0 bases; unmatched junction nucleotides: 15. The CDR3 has 19 amino acids. Germline CDR1 reads MNHEY; CDR2 reads SMNVEV (reference sequence). CDR3 protein: CASSFPRSGQEYSTDTQYF. Written as DNA, the CDR3 is TGTGCCAGCAGTTTCCCTAGGTCTGGACAGGAATATAGCACAGATACGCAGTATTTT.

The V call is TRBV6-4, the J call TRBJ2-3; TRBD2 aligns across 10 bases. The CDR3 loop spans 14 amino acids. V shed 2 bases and J 10 bases; nucleotides not matched to a gene: 6. The V gene's germline CDR1 is MRHNA and CDR2 SNTAGT. CDR3 sequence reads: CASSDPASGSPQYF. CDR3 nucleotides: TGTGCCAGCAGTGACCCGGCTAGCGGGAGTCCGCAGTATTTT.

The chain joins TRBV3-1 to TRBJ2-5; the D gene is possibly TRBD1 (5 bases). The J call may be faulty, since TRBJ2-7 better matches the DNA end. This CDR3 spans 13 amino acids. Germline V gives CDR1 LGHDT, CDR2 YNNKEL (reference sequence). The chain's CDR3 is CASRRQPSYEQYF. The CDR3 coding sequence is TGTGCCAGCAGGCGACAGCCCTCCTACGAGCAGTACTTC.

This chain uses TRBV20-1 with TRBJ1-1; unclear D gene. Germline V gene sequence: CDR1 DFQATT, CDR2 SNEGSKA (reference sequence). The CDR3 is made up of 13 amino acids. The V end lost 3 bases, the J end lost 0 bases, and 8 bases lay between the germline ends. CDR3: CSASEGLNTEAFF. The DNA for the CDR3 is TGCAGTGCTAGTGAGGGATTGAACACTGAAGCTTTCTTT.

In its sample, this clonotype was seen a few times. The rearrangement joins TRBV7-2 to TRBJ2-5; D is uncertain. Between the trimmed V and J ends, which lost 5 bases and 5 bases, there was a span of 12 bases. CDR1 is SGHTA and CDR2 is FQGNSA in the germline V gene. The CDR3 has 13 amino acids. CDR3 nucleotides: TGTGCCAGCAGCCCCTTGAGTACCGAGACCCAGTACTTC. Its translation is CASSPLSTETQYF.

This rearrangement joins TRBV20-1 to TRBJ1-5; possible D gene TRBD1, 5 bases. Between the trimmed V and J ends, which lost 5 bases and 5 bases, there was a span of 10 bases. This CDR3 contains 12 residues. CDR1 is DFQATT, CDR2 SNEGSKA, per germline (reference sequence). CDR3 sequence reads: CSAWQGDQPQHF. The DNA of the CDR3 is TGCAGTGCTTGGCAGGGTGATCAGCCCCAGCATTTT.

This rearrangement joins TRBV6-6 to TRBJ2-5, with 14 bases matching TRBD2. The J call may be wrong; the DNA end is better matched by TRBJ2-1. CDR3 size: 15 residues. The V gene's germline CDR1 is MNHNY and CDR2 SVGAGI (reference sequence). The CDR3 DNA reads as TGTGCCAGCAGACCCACGGGACTAGCGGGAGCGGAGCAGTTCTTC. It is translated as CASRPTGLAGAEQFF.

This clonotype was recorded a few times. The gene calls are TRBV6-2 or TRBV6-3 and TRBJ2-7; TRBD1 matches 7 bases. Germline V gene lookup returns CDR1 MNHEY and CDR2 SVGEGT. This CDR3 contains 12 residues. After removal of 5 bases from V and 6 bases from J, the junction contained 4 bases not matched to a gene. CDR3 bases: TGTGCCAGCAGTGGGACAGTCTTCGAGCAGTACTTC. Translating it yields CASSGTVFEQYF.

The genes are TRBV29-1 and TRBJ2-3; 7 bases are shared with TRBD2. Trimming cost V 6 bases and J 2 bases; bases outside gene matches: 5. CDR1 is SQVTM, CDR2 ANQGSEA, per germline. The CDR3 is 13 amino acids. The CDR3 nucleotides read TGCAGCGTCGTCCGGGACTACACAGATACGCAGTATTTT. Its translation: CSVVRDYTDTQYF.

This clonotype has ten or more counts. The genes are TRBV12-3 or TRBV12-4 and TRBJ2-5; TRBD1 might be the D (6 bases). Trimming left V 3 bases short and J 3 bases short, with 8 bases between. This CDR3 has 13 residues. The CDR3 region has the DNA TGTGCCAGCAGTTTCAGGGGAAAAGAGACCCAGTACTTC. It is translated as CASSFRGKETQYF.

This clonotype was counted ten times or more. The gene calls are TRBV5-1 and TRBJ2-1; D not resolved. Between the trimmed V and J ends, which lost 1 base and 2 bases, there was a span of 7 bases. The CDR3 sequence is 14 residues long. Germline assignment: CDR1 SGHRS and CDR2 YFSETQ. The CDR3 coding sequence is TGCGCCAGCAGCTTGAGCCAGGCCTACAATGAGCAGTTCTTC. The encoded protein is CASSLSQAYNEQFF. The whole variable domain, remainder taken from reference TRBV5-1 and TRBJ2-1, is KAGVTQTPRYLIKTRGQQVTLSCSPISGHRSVSWYQQTPGQGLQFLFEYFSETQRNKGNFPGRFSGRQFSNSRSEMNVSTLELGDSALYLCASSLSQAYNEQFFGPGTRLTVL.